The TCR beta chain described here comes from a study of blood T cell repertoires in COVID-19. Study in general: There were acute and convalescent COVID-19 samples, and they came from the United States, Italy and Spain.

The data were produced by immunoSEQ multiplex PCR, yet TCRdb's version contains in-frame clones alone and is incomplete. The sample yields hundreds of thousands of clones, about 85% seen once. CDR1 is MNHEY, CDR2 SVGEGT, per germline. The CDR3 contains 17 residues. The V and J ends lost 5 bases and 7 bases respectively, with 23 bases between them. The rearrangement joins TRBV6-2 or TRBV6-3 to TRBJ2-2; tentative D call: TRBD2 (6 bases). This clonotype was obtained from a woman aged 80 or over with active or convalescent COVID-19. Material: peripheral blood. The CDR3 DNA follows: TGTGCCAGCAGTCCCCGTGTCGGCGGGGCCCCCAACGGGGAGCTGTTTTTT. Translated, it gives CASSPRVGGAPNGELFF.